This passage covers 12 T cell receptor beta chains from one sample sequenced in a study of cytomegalovirus exposure and HLA in healthy donors. Primers for the PCR totalled 60 Vbeta and 13 Jbeta. TCRdb keeps only in-frame clones here, not all; method: immunoSEQ multiplex PCR. The repertoire has some 84,000 clones, 63% of them found once; the top ten carry approximately 16%. The material sequenced was PBMCs. The source is a middle-aged woman in good health and CMV-seropositive.

The chain links TRBV21-1 to TRBJ2-7; the table's D call of TRBD2 was not tested on the DNA. TRBV21-1 is tagged as a pseudogene. The CDR3 spans 15 residues. For the CDR3, the DNA is TGTGCCAGCAGCAGCTATAGCGGGAGTTTGGGCGAGCAGTACTTC. Translated: CASSSYSGSLGEQYF.

The chain couples TRBV28 to TRBJ1-4, with D tentatively TRBD1 (5 bases). Per germline, CDR1 MDHEN and CDR2 SYDVKM. The CDR3 consists of 15 residues. The V and J ends lost 2 bases and 8 bases respectively, with 15 bases between them. CDR3 residues: CASSLGQGFREKLFF. The CDR3 region has the DNA TGTGCCAGCAGTTTAGGGCAGGGTTTTAGGGAAAAACTGTTTTTT.

In its sample, this clone was seen a few times. CDR3 nucleotides: TGTGCCAGCAGCCCCGGGGGAATACACTCCTACGAGCAGTACTTC. Amino acid sequence: CASSPGGIHSYEQYF. The chain links TRBV28 to TRBJ2-7; a possible D gene is TRBD2 (6 bases). V was pared by 6 bases and J by 0 bases, with 15 bases between. CDR3 length equals 15 residues. Germline V lookup: CDR1 MDHEN, CDR2 SYDVKM.

This clone was counted a few times. The chain uses TRBV5-4 and TRBJ2-7, with TRBD1 matching 11 bases. This CDR3 has 15 residues. V lost 4 bases, J lost 1 base, and 4 bases stayed unmatched. The V gene's germline CDR1 is SGHNT and CDR2 YYREEE (reference sequence). CDR3 amino acids: CASSEGTGGSYEQYF. Here the CDR3 DNA reads TGTGCCAGCAGCGAAGGGACAGGGGGATCCTACGAGCAGTACTTC.

The chain couples TRBV28 to TRBJ1-4; 9 nucleotides match TRBD1. There are 15 residues in the CDR3. After removal of 8 bases from V and 7 bases from J, the junction contained 11 bases not matched to a gene. Germline assignment: CDR1 MDHEN and CDR2 SYDVKM. CDR3 DNA sequence: TGTGCCAGCCGGGGGGGGGACAGGGCCGGTGAAAAACTGTTTTTT. Protein product: CASRGGDRAGEKLFF.

The chain combines TRBV28 with TRBJ2-2; 10 nucleotides line up with TRBD1. This CDR3 comprises 14 residues. In germline, CDR1 is MDHEN, CDR2 SYDVKM. V was clipped by 6 bases and J by 7 bases; unmatched bases: 5. The CDR3: CASRPGTGVGELFF. For the CDR3, the DNA is TGTGCCAGCAGGCCCGGGACAGGGGTCGGGGAGCTGTTTTTT.

V is TRBV18 and J is TRBJ1-5; D not certain. V was shortened by 1 base and J by 8 bases, with 15 bases between the two germline ends. The CDR3 spans 15 residues. The germline V gene has CDR1 KGHSH and CDR2 LQKENI. This chain's CDR3 is CASSPQSGGLKPQHF. CDR3 bases: TGTGCCAGCTCACCACAGTCAGGTGGATTAAAGCCCCAGCATTTT.

V is TRBV27 and J is TRBJ2-7; D is perhaps TRBD2 (6 bases). CDR3 length equals 13 residues. The germline gives CDR1 MNHEY, CDR2 SMNVEV (reference sequence). Between the trimmed V and J ends, which lost 6 bases and 2 bases, there was a span of 11 bases. CDR3 loop: CASRPGEPYEQYF. CDR3 nucleotides: TGTGCCAGCAGGCCGGGGGAGCCCTACGAGCAGTACTTC.

This clone was seen a few times. This sequence joins TRBV7-9 and TRBJ1-4, with unresolved D. The CDR3 spans 15 residues. The V gene's germline CDR1 is SEHNR and CDR2 FQNEAQ (reference sequence). V lost 3 bases and J lost 8, with 16 bases in between. The CDR3 is CASSLLASPGEKLFF. The CDR3 bases are TGTGCCAGCAGCTTGCTAGCGAGTCCTGGGGAAAAACTGTTTTTT.

The CDR3 bases are TGTGCCAGCAGCTCCGCCCCAGGGACCTACGAGCAGTACTTC. It specifies CASSSAPGTYEQYF. The V and J genes are TRBV28 and TRBJ2-7, with a possible D match to TRBD1 (5 bases). CDR1 and CDR2 from the germline V gene are MDHEN and SYDVKM. CDR3 length: 14 amino acids. Deletions cut 6 bases from V and 2 bases from J, with 14 bases between.

The chain carries TRBV5-4 and TRBJ2-1; the D gene is possibly TRBD2 (5 bases). The CDR3 spans 11 residues. Trimming left V 0 bases short and J 15 bases short, with 10 bases between. The V gene's germline CDR1 is SGHNT and CDR2 YYREEE (reference sequence). The CDR3 here is CASSLAGKRFF. Written as DNA, the CDR3 is TGTGCCAGCAGCTTGGCGGGAAAGAGGTTCTTC.

The chain recombines TRBV5-5 with TRBJ2-1; 10 bases line up with TRBD1. CDR1 is SGHKS and CDR2 is YYEKEE in the germline V gene (reference sequence). The CDR3 has 18 amino acids. V gave up 3 bases and J gave up 3 bases; unmatched junction bases: 12. This chain's CDR3 is CASSSSRDRGGIYNEQFF. DNA of the CDR3: TGTGCCAGCAGCTCGTCCCGGGACAGGGGAGGAATCTACAATGAGCAGTTCTTC.